What follows are 32 T cell receptor beta chains derived from one specimen sequenced in a study of graft-versus-host responses after intestinal transplantation. Clones were read by immunoSEQ multiplex PCR, and TCRdb kept only the in-frame ones, dropping some. The data show approximately 2,500 clones, approximately 30% seen once. The sequences come from alloreactive CD4+ T cells from a mixed lymphocyte reaction culture, collected before transplantation. The subset was: CFSE-low proliferating T cells sorted from approximately six-day pre-transplant mixed lymphocyte reaction (GvH or HvG direction). Receptors originate from a human patient who was an organ donor for intestinal transplantation.

The sample holds a few counts of this clone. This sequence joins TRBV5-1 and TRBJ1-1; TRBD1 is a possible D gene (6 bases). V was pared by 0 bases and J by 9 bases, with 21 bases between. The CDR3 is 16 amino acids. CDR1 SGHRS and CDR2 YFSETQ come from the germline V gene. The CDR3, as DNA: TGCGCCAGCAGCTTGGCCTCTTTACGAGGGGGAGACAAAGCTTTCTTT. Protein sequence: CASSLASLRGGDKAFF.

This chain uses TRBV5-1 with TRBJ1-3; possible D gene TRBD1, 5 bases. The CDR3 runs to 17 residues. Trimming removed 4 bases at V and 0 bases at J, with 17 bases between. The germline V gene has CDR1 SGHRS and CDR2 YFSETQ. CDR3 amino acids: CASSLRGGWPSGNTIYF. The CDR3 bases are TGCGCCAGCAGCCTCCGGGGGGGGTGGCCCTCTGGAAACACCATATATTTT.

The chain is built from TRBV4-1 and TRBJ1-2; TRBD1 is a possible D gene (6 bases). The CDR3 length is 17 residues. Between the trimmed V and J ends, which lost 5 bases and 4 bases, there was a span of 23 bases. Germline V gene lookup returns CDR1 MGHRA and CDR2 YSYEKL. DNA for the CDR3: TGCGCCAGCAGCGGGGGGGCCCAGAACCGAAAGACCTATGGCTACACCTTC. This translates into CASSGGAQNRKTYGYTF.

This clone is a singleton in its sample. The gene calls are TRBV7-9 and TRBJ2-7; 13 bases are shared with TRBD2. CDR3 size: 17 residues. V gave up 3 bases and J gave up 2 bases; unmatched junction bases: 7. Germline values: CDR1 SEHNR, CDR2 FQNEAQ (reference sequence). DNA for the CDR3: TGTGCCAGCAGCTTTAGCAGGACTAGCGGGAGCGCCTACGAGCAGTACTTC. Translated, it gives CASSFSRTSGSAYEQYF. The full variable domain, in which reference TRBV7-9 and TRBJ2-7 provide the parts outside the CDR3, is DTGVSQNPRHKITKRGQNVTFRCDPISEHNRLYWYRQTLGQGPEFLTYFQNEAQLEKSRLLSDRFSAERPKGSFSTLEIQRTEQGDSAMYLCASSFSRTSGSAYEQYFGPGTRLTVT.

The J gene is TRBJ1-1, the V gene TRBV6-1; 7 nucleotides agree with TRBD1. This CDR3 has 14 amino acids. Trimming cost V 2 bases and J 5 bases; bases outside gene matches: 5. Germline CDR1 is MNHNS and CDR2 is SASEGT. The CDR3 bases are TGTGCCAGCAGTGAATACAGGGGAAGGACTGAAGCTTTCTTT. It encodes CASSEYRGRTEAFF.

The rearrangement uses TRBV7-2 and TRBJ1-3; 7 bases fit TRBD1. The CDR3 spans 16 residues. CDR1 is SGHTA, CDR2 FQGNSA, per germline. Unmatched junction bases numbered 5, after V lost 2 bases and J lost 1 base. The CDR3 protein is CASSLMTGFSGNTIYF. CDR3 DNA sequence: TGTGCCAGCAGCTTAATGACAGGGTTTTCTGGAAACACCATATATTTT.

Sample share makes this clone medium-sized. The chain recombines TRBV6-5 with TRBJ2-1, with TRBD2 matching 8 bases. Losses at the gene ends were 2 bases for V and 8 bases for J; bases not matched to a gene: 5. Per germline, CDR1 MNHEY and CDR2 SVGAGI. CDR3 size: 14 residues. The CDR3 coding sequence is TGTGCCAGCAGTTACCAGCGGGAGTCCCATGAGCAGTTCTTC. Its translation: CASSYQRESHEQFF.

This clone was seen a few times. The chain joins TRBV7-6 to TRBJ2-7, with 14 nucleotides matching TRBD2. J was trimmed by 6 bases and V by 1 base; bases with no gene match: 5. This CDR3 is 16 amino acids long. Germline V CDR1 and CDR2: SGHVS, FNYEAQ. CDR3 bases: TGTGCCAGCAGCTTAGGACTAGCGGGAGGGAACGGCGAGCAGTACTTC. It translates to CASSLGLAGGNGEQYF.

This clone occurred a few times. The V gene is TRBV9, the J gene TRBJ1-3; the match to TRBD1 covers 9 bases. Trimming took 3 bases from V and 8 from J; bases not matched to a gene: 6. The CDR3 has 14 amino acids. Germline V gives CDR1 SGDLS, CDR2 YYNGEE. The CDR3 spells CASSGPGQGDTIYF. Here the CDR3 DNA reads TGTGCCAGCAGCGGGCCGGGACAGGGAGACACCATATATTTT.

This clone was recorded a few times. The conserved closing phenylalanine or tryptophan is absent in this CDR3, likely reflecting a read error. The DNA is omitted, as the CDR3 cannot be located on it reliably, and the CDR3 follows TCRdb's listing. This rearrangement joins TRBV5-1 to TRBJ1-2. Including both end residues, the CDR3 is 14 amino acids long. Per germline, CDR1 SGHRS and CDR2 YFSETQ. The CDR3 loop is CPRRSLLSCLWLHL.

This clone is labeled as medium-sized. V and J are TRBV7-9 and TRBJ1-1; 10 bases are a match to TRBD1. This CDR3 has 17 amino acids. Germline V gene data show CDR1 as SEHNR and CDR2 as FQNEAQ (reference sequence). J lost 1 base, V lost 6 bases, and 11 bases had no gene match. This CDR3 reads CASSFDRGRRENTEAFF. The CDR3 DNA reads TGTGCCAGCAGTTTTGACAGGGGGCGCCGGGAGAACACTGAAGCTTTCTTT.

About this clone: It is likely a read error, because the conserved phenylalanine at the end of the CDR3 is missing. The chain uses TRBV10-1 and TRBJ2-4; 7 positions match TRBD1. The germline CDR1 and CDR2 sequences are WNHNN and SYGVQD (reference sequence). Losses at the gene ends were 4 bases for V and 2 bases for J; bases not matched to a gene: 8. The CDR3 has 16 amino acids. The CDR3 DNA reads TGCGCCAGCAGTGGTACAGAGGGGGCAACCAAAAACATTCAGTACCTC. Its translation is CASSGTEGATKNIQYL.

By share, this clone ranks as large. The J gene is TRBJ1-5, the V gene TRBV30, with D maybe TRBD1 (5 bases). The CDR3 loop spans 14 amino acids. With 0 bases removed from V and 8 bases from J, the gap between germline ends came to 14 bases. In germline, CDR1 is GTSNPN, CDR2 SVGIG (reference sequence). DNA of the CDR3: TGTGCCTGGAGTGTAGGAATGGGGCTAAAGCCCCAGCATTTT. Protein product: CAWSVGMGLKPQHF.

DNA for the CDR3: TGTGCCAGCAGGCCGGGACTAGCAGAGACCCAGTACTTC. It specifies CASRPGLAETQYF. The chain is built from TRBV5-4 and TRBJ2-5; 9 nucleotides match TRBD2. The CDR3 runs to 13 residues. V trimming: 5 bases; J trimming: 4 bases; junction bases outside the gene matches: 3. CDR1 SGHNT and CDR2 YYREEE come from the germline V gene (reference sequence).

The chain recombines TRBV11-3 with TRBJ2-5, with D maybe TRBD2 (5 bases). V was pared by 1 base and J by 7 bases, with 13 bases between. The CDR3 has 14 amino acids. Germline V gene lookup returns CDR1 SGHNT and CDR2 YENEEA. The CDR3 loop reads CASSLGTGKVTQYF. DNA of the CDR3: TGTGCCAGCAGCTTAGGCACGGGAAAGGTGACCCAGTACTTC.

This clone is labeled medium-sized (0.01 to 0.1%). J is TRBJ2-7 and V is TRBV6-1; 8 nucleotides agree with TRBD1. The CDR3 consists of 15 residues. V was pared by 1 base and J by 3 bases, with 5 bases of the junction left unmatched. Germline values: CDR1 MNHNS, CDR2 SASEGT. The CDR3 spells CASSEGGQEFYEQYF. The CDR3 DNA reads TGTGCCAGCAGTGAAGGGGGACAGGAATTCTACGAGCAGTACTTC.

This clone was detected a few times. The rearrangement uses TRBV29-1 and TRBJ2-5; D is ambiguous. With 6 bases removed from V and 2 bases from J, the gap between germline ends came to 13 bases. The CDR3 runs to 13 residues. Germline-derived CDR1 and CDR2 are SQVTM and ANQGSEA. CDR3 sequence: CSVTPTAQETQYF. The CDR3 DNA follows: TGCAGCGTCACCCCCACAGCTCAAGAGACCCAGTACTTC.

The chain uses TRBV27 and TRBJ1-2, with 10 bases aligning to TRBD1. The CDR3 length is 18 residues. The junction had 14 bases not matched to a gene; V was cut back by 2 bases and J by 5 bases. The germline V gene encodes CDR1 MNHEY and CDR2 SMNVEV (reference sequence). The CDR3 is CASSLRGDRGNLWYGYTF. The CDR3 nucleotides read TGTGCCAGCAGTTTACGGGGGGACAGGGGAAATTTATGGTATGGCTACACCTTC.

Only a few counts were recorded for this clone. The V call is TRBV5-1, the J call TRBJ2-5, with 13 bases that match TRBD2. The trim removed 4 bases at V and 5 bases at J, leaving 8 bases unmatched. Germline CDR1 SGHRS, CDR2 YFSETQ. The CDR3 runs 16 residues. The CDR3 sequence is CASSATSGRATETQYF. The CDR3 DNA sequence: TGCGCCAGCAGCGCCACTAGCGGGAGGGCTACCGAGACCCAGTACTTC. Looking up the rest from reference TRBV5-1 and TRBJ2-5 gives the full variable domain: KAGVTQTPRYLIKTRGQQVTLSCSPISGHRSVSWYQQTPGQGLQFLFEYFSETQRNKGNFPGRFSGRQFSNSRSEMNVSTLELGDSALYLCASSATSGRATETQYFGPGTRLLVL.

This chain joins TRBV6-1 and TRBJ2-2; D remains ambiguous. V was shortened by 6 bases and J by 3 bases, with 5 bases between the two germline ends. Germline V gene sequence: CDR1 MNHNS, CDR2 SASEGT. This CDR3 has 12 residues. The CDR3, as DNA: TGTGCCAGCAGCTCGTACACCGGGGAGCTGTTTTTT. Residues: CASSSYTGELFF.

In its sample, this clone was seen a few times. The chain links TRBV4-2 to TRBJ1-3; no clear D. V gave up 9 bases and J gave up 4 bases, with 13 bases separating them. The CDR3 consists of 13 residues. Germline V gene data show CDR1 as LGHNA and CDR2 as YNFKEQ. The CDR3 is CASARVSGNTIYF. In nucleotides, the CDR3 is TGTGCCAGTGCCCGGGTGTCAGGAAACACCATATATTTT.

Only a few counts were recorded for this clone. The chain is built from TRBV7-9 and TRBJ2-1, with a possible D match to TRBD1 (6 bases). The length of the CDR3 is 16 residues. Deletions cut 7 bases from V and 1 base from J, with 17 bases between. Germline V gene lookup returns CDR1 SEHNR and CDR2 FQNEAQ (reference sequence). Written as DNA, the CDR3 is TGTGCCAGCACCATCTCAGGGGATCTTTCCTACAATGAGCAGTTCTTC. Translating gives CASTISGDLSYNEQFF.

The rearrangement uses TRBV10-1 and TRBJ2-1; 15 bases match TRBD2. Losses at the gene ends were 5 bases for V and 9 bases for J; bases not matched to a gene: 5. Germline CDR1 WNHNN, CDR2 SYGVQD (reference sequence). The CDR3 covers 15 residues. CDR3 bases: TGCGCCAGCAGTTGGACTAGCGGGGGGGCTGGTGAGCAGTTCTTC. Encoded protein: CASSWTSGGAGEQFF.

This clone came up a few times. The chain couples TRBV4-2 to TRBJ1-2; 10 nucleotides agree with TRBD1. Germline trimming cut 3 bases from V and 4 bases from J; bases unmatched to any gene: 2. There are 14 residues in the CDR3. The germline V gene encodes CDR1 LGHNA and CDR2 YNFKEQ. This chain's CDR3 is CASSQGQGFYGYTF. The DNA of the CDR3 is TGTGCCAGCAGCCAGGGACAGGGGTTCTATGGCTACACCTTC.

The chain carries TRBV4-1 and TRBJ2-2; D is undetermined. The V and J ends lost 0 bases and 6 bases respectively, with 8 bases between them. From germline, CDR1 is MGHRA and CDR2 YSYEKL. The CDR3 loop spans 14 amino acids. CDR3 residues: CASSQDQLAGELFF. The CDR3, as DNA: TGCGCCAGCAGCCAAGATCAGTTGGCCGGGGAGCTGTTTTTT.

This chain joins TRBV4-2 and TRBJ2-1; D is unclear. Germline V gives CDR1 LGHNA, CDR2 YNFKEQ. CDR3 length equals 19 residues. V shed 0 bases and J shed 0 bases, with 18 bases lying between them. The chain's CDR3 is CASSQDLFLSSSSYNEQFF. CDR3 DNA sequence: TGTGCCAGCAGCCAAGACCTCTTCCTCTCTTCGAGCTCCTACAATGAGCAGTTCTTC.

Turning to this clone: A junction end diverges from the germline sequence, so it may reflect a read error. This chain uses TRBV4-2 with TRBJ2-7; 8 bases line up with TRBD2. This CDR3 has 18 residues. Germline CDR1 and CDR2: LGHNA and YNFKEQ. The CDR3 sequence: CASSKDLLSGSNSYEQYF. CDR3 nucleotide sequence: TGTGCCAGCAGCAAAGACCTCCTCAGCGGGAGCAATTCCTACGAGCAGTACTTC.

The chain is built from TRBV6-5 and TRBJ1-1; TRBD1 is a possible D gene (6 bases). The germline V gene encodes CDR1 MNHEY and CDR2 SVGAGI. This CDR3 is built from 13 residues. Trimming removed 7 bases from V and 5 bases from J, with 14 bases in between. DNA for the CDR3: TGTGCCAGCACGCAGGGGAGGGAAACTGAAGCTTTCTTT. Encoded protein: CASTQGRETEAFF.

A few counts support this clone. The chain couples TRBV7-6 to TRBJ1-1; D gene uncertain. CDR3 length: 15 residues. Between the trimmed V and J ends, which lost 5 bases and 1 base, there was a span of 14 bases. Germline V CDR1 and CDR2: SGHVS, FNYEAQ. This CDR3 reads CASSPAGIQNTEAFF. CDR3 DNA sequence: TGTGCCAGCAGCCCAGCCGGGATTCAGAACACTGAAGCTTTCTTT.

In its sample, this clone was seen a few times. The chain joins TRBV5-6 to TRBJ2-2; D not resolved. The CDR3 runs to 14 residues. Germline V gives CDR1 SGHDT, CDR2 YYEEEE. V was trimmed by 1 base and J by 1 base, leaving 5 bases between them. The CDR3 DNA follows: TGTGCCAGCAGCTTGCTGTGGAACACCGGGGAGCTGTTTTTT. Protein product: CASSLLWNTGELFF.

The rearrangement uses TRBV28 and TRBJ2-1, with 8 positions matching TRBD2. The CDR3 is 15 residues long. The junction had 8 bases not matched to a gene; V was cut back by 6 bases and J by 4 bases. Germline loops: CDR1 MDHEN, CDR2 SYDVKM. CDR3 protein: CASSLLAGRYNEQFF. DNA of the CDR3: TGTGCCAGCAGCCTCTTAGCGGGACGGTACAATGAGCAGTTCTTC.

The chain links TRBV11-3 to TRBJ2-7; perhaps TRBD2 as D (6 bases). Trimming took 1 base from V and 6 from J, leaving 19 bases between them. The CDR3 loop spans 16 amino acids. The germline V gene has CDR1 SGHNT and CDR2 YENEEA. The CDR3 region is CASSLVLGLQLSEQYF. Written as DNA, the CDR3 is TGTGCCAGCAGCTTAGTTTTGGGACTCCAACTTTCCGAGCAGTACTTC.